Below are 9 T cell receptor beta chains sequenced from a single sample in a study of cytotoxic CD8 clonotypes in ibrutinib-treated CLL. Measured with immunoSEQ multiplex PCR; TCRdb has only the in-frame clones, and not every one. The repertoire holds about 160,000 clones, with less than 85% as singletons. Sequenced here: PBMCs, sampled after 24 months of ibrutinib treatment. These receptors were collected from a human donor with chronic lymphocytic leukemia.

This clone was observed a few times. The chain has TRBV18 and TRBJ2-3; 7 bases fit TRBD2. The CDR3 is made up of 15 amino acids. J lost 8 bases, V lost 6 bases, and 14 bases had no gene match. Germline V lookup: CDR1 KGHSH, CDR2 LQKENI. CDR3 coding DNA: TGTGCCAGCTCGATCGGGGGGAGCAGCTCGGGTACGCAGTATTTT. It encodes CASSIGGSSSGTQYF. The full variable domain, with the rest looked up from reference TRBV18 and TRBJ2-3, is NAGVMQNPRHLVRRRGQEARLRCSPMKGHSHVYWYRQLPEEGLKFMVYLQKENIIDESGMPKERFSAEFPKEGPSILRIQQVVRGDSAAYFCASSIGGSSSGTQYFGPGTRLTVL.

The chain uses TRBV30 and TRBJ2-7; D possibly corresponds to TRBD1 (6 bases). Trimming shortened V by 5 bases and J by 7 bases, and 12 bases separated the two germline ends. CDR3 length: 11 residues. Germline CDR1 reads GTSNPN; CDR2 reads SVGIG (reference sequence). The CDR3 sequence is CAWQDSYEQYF. DNA of the CDR3: TGTGCCTGGCAGGACAGTTATGAGCAGTACTTC.

The chain joins TRBV19 to TRBJ2-5; D call uncertain. Germline lookup yields CDR1 LNHDA and CDR2 SQIVND (reference sequence). The CDR3 extends over 14 amino acids. Trimming cost V 3 bases and J 1 base, with 9 bases left between them. The CDR3 DNA reads as TGTGCCAGTAGTATCTCCCCCATCCAAGAGACCCAGTACTTC. Its translation: CASSISPIQETQYF.

The V call is TRBV27, the J call TRBJ2-2; 8 bases agree with TRBD1. CDR3 length: 15 amino acids. Germline loops: CDR1 MNHEY, CDR2 SMNVEV (reference sequence). The V and J ends lost 4 bases and 6 bases, in that order; junction bases with no gene match: 7. The CDR3 here is CASSSWGTGAGELFF. In nucleotides, the CDR3 is TGTGCCAGCAGTTCTTGGGGGACAGGTGCCGGGGAGCTGTTTTTT.

The V and J genes are TRBV7-9 and TRBJ2-7, with D maybe TRBD1 (6 bases). Trimming pared 7 bases from V and 6 bases from J, leaving 19 bases between. This CDR3 contains 14 residues. Germline loops: CDR1 SEHNR, CDR2 FQNEAQ (reference sequence). CDR3 sequence reads: CASTERARGSEQYF. CDR3 in DNA: TGTGCCAGCACCGAGAGAGCAAGGGGGTCCGAGCAGTACTTC.

The sample holds one count of this clone. The chain uses TRBV6-1 and TRBJ2-2; D uncertain. The CDR3 consists of 15 residues. V was cut by 1 base and J by 2 bases, with 8 bases left in between. Germline V gene lookup returns CDR1 MNHNS and CDR2 SASEGT. CDR3 nucleotides: TGTGCCAGCAGTGAAGGCTGGGGAAACACCGGGGAGCTGTTTTTT. Its protein product is CASSEGWGNTGELFF.

The rearrangement uses TRBV10-3 and TRBJ2-7; possibly TRBD2 for D (6 bases). Per the germline V gene, CDR1 is ENHRY and CDR2 is SYGVKD. Trimming removed 4 bases from V and 0 bases from J, with 13 bases in between. The CDR3 consists of 15 residues. The CDR3 sequence is CAISAGLSSSYEQYF. Here the CDR3 DNA reads TGTGCCATCAGTGCGGGACTGTCAAGCTCCTACGAGCAGTACTTC.

This clone was counted at least ten times. The rearrangement links TRBV28 to TRBJ1-3, with a tentative D call TRBD1 (5 bases). V lost 7 bases and J 8 bases, leaving 21 bases between the germline ends. Germline loops: CDR1 MDHEN, CDR2 SYDVKM. The length of the CDR3 is 15 residues. In DNA form, the CDR3 reads TGTGCCAGCATCGCCTTGAGACTCCAGGGAGACACCATATATTTT. Residues: CASIALRLQGDTIYF. Looking up the rest from reference TRBV28 and TRBJ1-3 gives the full variable domain: DVKVTQSSRYLVKRTGEKVFLECVQDMDHENMFWYRQDPGLGLRLIYFSYDVKMKEKGDIPEGYSVSREKKERFSLILESASTNQTSMYLCASIALRLQGDTIYFGEGSWLTVV.

V gene TRBV20-1 combines with J gene TRBJ2-1; D gene unclear. The CDR3 length is 10 residues. From germline, CDR1 is DFQATT and CDR2 SNEGSKA (reference sequence). V was clipped by 5 bases and J by 6 bases, with 5 bases between them. The CDR3 protein is CSALLNEQFF. CDR3 coding DNA: TGCAGTGCTCTGCTCAATGAGCAGTTCTTC.